This TCR beta chain is drawn from a study of shared T cell receptors in the human thymus. CDR1 LGHNA and CDR2 YSLEER come from the germline V gene. V was pared by 5 bases and J by 6 bases, with 12 bases of the junction left unmatched. The CDR3 sequence is 16 residues long. Assay used: immunoSEQ multiplex PCR; TCRdb lists only in-frame clones, some missing. The sample lists about 660,000 clones, roughly 90% occurring once. These data were also reused for a study on human thymus T cells. That work states: Resections that were taken during corrective heart surgery supplied the thymus tissue. Both thymic and peripheral blood repertoires showed apparently biased V and J usage.

The sample taken for sequencing was thymocytes. This chain uses TRBV4-3 with TRBJ2-2; 7 bases line up with TRBD2. The source is a boy in the first two years of life with a congenital heart defect. In nucleotides, the CDR3 is TGCGCCAGCAGCAACCGGACTAGGGATCCTCCCGGGGAGCTGTTTTTT. Protein: CASSNRTRDPPGELFF.